This entry lists 9 T cell receptor beta chains sequenced from one sample in a study of T-cell memory formation after mild COVID-19 (dated by TCRdb to 2020 to 2023). Library method: 5' RACE. For sequencing, an Illumina NovaSeq 6000 was employed. In-frame beta chains were kept once TCRdb had trimmed the public reads at Q25 with fastp and called clones with MiXCR. Entries are consolidated by CDR3 protein sequence, retaining the most common genes and DNA. Within this sample are about 210,000 distinct CDR3 sequences, with about 10% of them counted one time only. The ten biggest clones cover approximately 2.8% of the sample. The sequenced sample consisted of PBMCs or a T cell subset sorted from them (not recorded which). The receptors shown here come from a man between 18 and 29 years old who had mild COVID-19 (a few samples of this study predate the infection). The sample titles of this study are shuffled in the database, so cell type and time point are left out; the donor was told from shared clones.

This clonotype was detected a few times. The chain carries TRBV7-2 and TRBJ1-5; D ambiguous. CDR3 length equals 15 residues. The ends were cut back, 5 bases at V and 2 bases at J, with 13 bases in the middle. CDR1 SGHTA and CDR2 FQGNSA come from the germline V gene. CDR3 DNA sequence: TGTGCCAGCAGCCGAACACCCCGGGGCAATCAGCCCCAGCATTTT. Protein sequence: CASSRTPRGNQPQHF.

This clonotype came up a few times. The DNA for the CDR3 is TGCGCCAGCAGCGGTCGGGACAAAGCCTGGGAGACCCAGTACTTC. Translating it yields CASSGRDKAWETQYF. V gene TRBV5-1 combines with J gene TRBJ2-5, with D possibly being TRBD1 (6 bases). V gave up 4 bases and J gave up 5 bases, with 18 bases separating them. The CDR3 length is 15 residues. In germline, CDR1 is SGHRS, CDR2 YFSETQ.

This clonotype was detected a few times. The chain carries TRBV5-1 and TRBJ2-2, with 13 bases identical to TRBD2. With V trimmed by 3 bases and J by 2 bases, 7 bases remained unmatched. This CDR3 spans 18 amino acids. The germline gives CDR1 SGHRS, CDR2 YFSETQ. CDR3: CASSSGLAGAKNTGELFF. The CDR3 coding sequence is TGCGCCAGCAGCTCCGGACTAGCGGGGGCCAAAAACACCGGGGAGCTGTTTTTT.

The chain joins TRBV5-1 to TRBJ2-1; the match to TRBD1 covers 7 bases. Germline loops: CDR1 SGHRS, CDR2 YFSETQ. V shed 2 bases and J 5 bases; nucleotides not matched to a gene: 16. The CDR3 totals 18 residues. The CDR3 region is CASSFLVVGQAMNNEQFF. As DNA, the CDR3 is TGCGCCAGCAGCTTCTTAGTAGTTGGACAGGCTATGAACAATGAGCAGTTCTTC.

V is TRBV6-1 and J is TRBJ1-5, with 7 bases fitting TRBD1. The J segment lost 4 bases and the V segment lost 7 bases, leaving 7 bases of the junction unmatched. Per the germline V gene, CDR1 is MNHNS and CDR2 is SASEGT. The CDR3 has 14 residues. The CDR3 loop is CASTPGQLNQPQHF. The CDR3 DNA is TGTGCCAGCACCCCGGGACAGTTGAATCAGCCCCAGCATTTT.

This clonotype was observed a handful of times. The chain recombines TRBV18 with TRBJ1-5; D not resolved. The CDR3 extends over 14 amino acids. V was clipped by 3 bases and J by 4 bases, with 10 bases between them. Per germline, CDR1 KGHSH and CDR2 LQKENI. CDR3 loop: CASSPIGLNQPQHF. The CDR3 coding sequence is TGTGCCAGCTCACCGATCGGACTTAATCAGCCCCAGCATTTT.

In its sample, this clonotype was seen a few times. V and J are TRBV5-1 and TRBJ2-2; D perhaps matches TRBD1 (5 bases). Germline V lookup: CDR1 SGHRS, CDR2 YFSETQ. This CDR3 contains 17 residues. Trimming removed 4 bases at V and 0 bases at J, with 16 bases between. CDR3 sequence: CASSLLPTGANTGELFF. The CDR3, as DNA: TGCGCCAGCAGCCTATTACCTACAGGAGCGAACACCGGGGAGCTGTTTTTT.

This clonotype has more than one count but fewer than ten. This sequence joins TRBV12-3 or TRBV12-4 and TRBJ2-7; 7 nucleotides agree with TRBD1. V shed 5 bases and J 3 bases; nucleotides not matched to a gene: 7. The CDR3 runs 14 residues. The CDR3 is CASSRRTGSYEQYF. The CDR3 DNA follows: TGTGCCAGCAGTCGACGGACAGGAAGCTACGAGCAGTACTTC.

This clonotype was seen many times. The rearrangement uses TRBV7-2 and TRBJ2-2; 8 bases match TRBD2. The V gene end was trimmed by 6 bases and the J gene end by 1 base; junction bases not matched to a gene: 4. CDR1 SGHTA and CDR2 FQGNSA come from the germline V gene. The CDR3 covers 15 residues. CDR3 nucleotide sequence: TGTGCCAGCAGGCGCCTAGCGGGGAACACCGGGGAGCTGTTTTTT. This codes for CASRRLAGNTGELFF.